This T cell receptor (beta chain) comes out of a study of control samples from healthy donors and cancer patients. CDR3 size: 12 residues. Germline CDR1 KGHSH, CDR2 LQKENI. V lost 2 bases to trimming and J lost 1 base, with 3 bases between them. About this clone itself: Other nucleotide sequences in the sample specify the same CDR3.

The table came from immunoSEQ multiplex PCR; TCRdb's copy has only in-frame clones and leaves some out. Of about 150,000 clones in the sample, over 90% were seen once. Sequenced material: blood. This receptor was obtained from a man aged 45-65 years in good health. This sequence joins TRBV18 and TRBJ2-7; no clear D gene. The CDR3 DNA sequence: TGTGCCAGCTCACCAAGTTCCTACGAGCAGTACTTC. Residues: CASSPSSYEQYF. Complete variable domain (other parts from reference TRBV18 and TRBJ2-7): NAGVMQNPRHLVRRRGQEARLRCSPMKGHSHVYWYRQLPEEGLKFMVYLQKENIIDESGMPKERFSAEFPKEGPSILRIQQVVRGDSAAYFCASSPSSYEQYFGPGTRLTVT.